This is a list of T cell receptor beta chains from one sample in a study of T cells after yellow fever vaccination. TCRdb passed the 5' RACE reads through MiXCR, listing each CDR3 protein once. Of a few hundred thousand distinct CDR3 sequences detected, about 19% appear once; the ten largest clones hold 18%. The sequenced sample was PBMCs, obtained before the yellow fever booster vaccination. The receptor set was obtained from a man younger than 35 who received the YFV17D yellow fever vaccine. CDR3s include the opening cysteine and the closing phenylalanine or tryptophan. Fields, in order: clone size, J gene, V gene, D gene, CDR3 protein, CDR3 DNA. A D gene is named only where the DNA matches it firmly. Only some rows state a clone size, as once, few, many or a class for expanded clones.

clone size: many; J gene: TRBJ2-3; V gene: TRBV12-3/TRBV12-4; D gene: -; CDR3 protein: CASSLDRGNTQYF; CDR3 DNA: TGTGCCAGCAGTTTAGATCGAGGGAATACGCAGTATTTT
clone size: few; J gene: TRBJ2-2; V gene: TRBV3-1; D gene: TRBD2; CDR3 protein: CASSPRLAGATGELFF; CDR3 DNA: TGTGCCAGCAGCCCACGACTAGCGGGGGCCACCGGGGAGCTGTTTTTT
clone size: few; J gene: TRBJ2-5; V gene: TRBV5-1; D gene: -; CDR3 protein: CAIPLAGPQETQYF; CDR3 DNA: TGCGCCATCCCGTTGGCGGGGCCCCAAGAGACCCAGTACTTC
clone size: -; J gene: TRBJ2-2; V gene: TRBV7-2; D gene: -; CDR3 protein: CASSRRDTGELFF; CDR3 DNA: TGTGCCAGCAGCCGGCGGGACACCGGGGAGCTGTTTTTT
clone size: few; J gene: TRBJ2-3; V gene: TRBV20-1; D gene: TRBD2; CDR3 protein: CSARDGSGGSTSTDTQYF; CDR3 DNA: TGCAGTGCTAGAGATGGTAGCGGGGGGTCTACTAGCACAGATACGCAGTATTTT
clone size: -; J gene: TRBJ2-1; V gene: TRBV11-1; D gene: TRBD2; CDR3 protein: CASSSRAGEEQFF; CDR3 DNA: TGTGCCAGCAGCTCTAGAGCGGGGGAGGAGCAGTTCTTC
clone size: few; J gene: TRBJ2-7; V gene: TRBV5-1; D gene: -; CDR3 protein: CASARGDTLYEQYF; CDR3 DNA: TGCGCCAGCGCCCGGGGGGACACCCTCTACGAGCAGTACTTC
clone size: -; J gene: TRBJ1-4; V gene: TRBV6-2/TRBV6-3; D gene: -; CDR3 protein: CASSAVATNEKLFF; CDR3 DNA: TGTGCCAGCAGCGCAGTAGCAACTAATGAAAAACTGTTTTTT
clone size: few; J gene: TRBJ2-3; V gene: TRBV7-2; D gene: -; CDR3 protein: CASSLELTLDTQYF; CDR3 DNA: TGTGCCAGCAGCTTAGAACTTACACTGGATACGCAGTATTTT
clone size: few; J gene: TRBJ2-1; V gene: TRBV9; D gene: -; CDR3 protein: CASMAGTATYNEQFF; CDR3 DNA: TGTGCCAGCATGGCGGGGACGGCCACCTACAATGAGCAGTTCTTC
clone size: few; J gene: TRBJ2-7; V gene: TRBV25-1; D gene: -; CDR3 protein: CASSEYRDEQYF; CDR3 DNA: TGTGCCAGCAGTGAGTACCGGGACGAGCAGTACTTC
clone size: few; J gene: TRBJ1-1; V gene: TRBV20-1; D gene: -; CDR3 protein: CSASSGQRVTEAFF; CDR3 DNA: TGCAGTGCTAGTTCGGGTCAGCGGGTCACTGAAGCTTTCTTT
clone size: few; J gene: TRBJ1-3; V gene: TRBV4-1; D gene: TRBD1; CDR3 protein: CASSQMTGRAGNTIYF; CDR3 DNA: TGCGCCAGCAGCCAAATGACAGGGAGGGCTGGAAACACCATATATTTT
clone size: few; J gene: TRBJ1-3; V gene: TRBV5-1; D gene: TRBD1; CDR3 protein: CASSLVGQGFGNTIYF; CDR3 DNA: TGCGCCAGCAGCTTGGTTGGACAGGGCTTCGGAAACACCATATATTTT
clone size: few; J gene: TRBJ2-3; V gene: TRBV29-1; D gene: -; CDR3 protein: CSVEDRQQGGPDTQYF; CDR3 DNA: TGCAGCGTTGAAGACCGGCAGCAGGGGGGCCCAGATACGCAGTATTTT
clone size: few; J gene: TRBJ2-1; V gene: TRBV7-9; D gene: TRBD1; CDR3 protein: CASRQTGGHNEQFF; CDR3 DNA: TGTGCCAGCAGACAGACAGGGGGCCACAATGAGCAGTTCTTC
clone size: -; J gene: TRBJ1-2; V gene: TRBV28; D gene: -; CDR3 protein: CASSLSFTGLNGGGYTF; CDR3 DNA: TGTGCCAGCAGTTTATCCTTCACAGGGTTAAATGGTGGCGGCTACACCTTC
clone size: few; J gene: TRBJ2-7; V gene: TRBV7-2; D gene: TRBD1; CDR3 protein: CASRLTGETYEQYF; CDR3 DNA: TGTGCCAGCAGATTGACAGGGGAAACCTACGAGCAGTACTTC
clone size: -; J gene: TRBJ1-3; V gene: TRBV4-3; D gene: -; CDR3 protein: CASSQDQGNYGNTIYF; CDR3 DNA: TGCGCCAGCAGCCAAGATCAGGGGAACTATGGAAACACCATATATTTT
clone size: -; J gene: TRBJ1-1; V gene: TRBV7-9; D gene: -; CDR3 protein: CASSLQVLNTEAFF; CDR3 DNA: TGTGCCAGCAGCTTGCAGGTCTTAAACACTGAAGCTTTCTTT
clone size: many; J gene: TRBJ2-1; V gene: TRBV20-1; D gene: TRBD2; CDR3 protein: CSASRLAGRYNEQFF; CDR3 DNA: TGCAGTGCTAGTCGGCTAGCGGGGAGGTACAATGAGCAGTTCTTC
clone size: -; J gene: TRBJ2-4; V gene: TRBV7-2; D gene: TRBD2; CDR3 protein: CASSLGGRGDPDIQYF; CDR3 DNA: TGTGCCAGCAGCTTAGGGGGTCGGGGGGACCCCGACATTCAGTACTTC
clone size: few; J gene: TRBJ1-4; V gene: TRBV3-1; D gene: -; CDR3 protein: CASSHRGRGSEKLFF; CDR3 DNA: TGTGCCAGCAGCCACCGCGGCAGGGGCAGCGAAAAACTGTTTTTT
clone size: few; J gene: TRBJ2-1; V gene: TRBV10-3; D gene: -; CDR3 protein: CAISESNLGARPDNEQFF; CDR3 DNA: TGTGCCATCAGTGAGTCCAATCTGGGCGCTCGACCCGACAATGAGCAGTTCTTC
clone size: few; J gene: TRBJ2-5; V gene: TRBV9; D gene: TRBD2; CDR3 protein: CASSPREAGATQYF; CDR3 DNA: TGTGCCAGCAGCCCACGGGAGGCGGGAGCGACCCAGTACTTC
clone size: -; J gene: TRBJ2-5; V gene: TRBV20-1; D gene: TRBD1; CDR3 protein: CSARGDRGETQYF; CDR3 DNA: TGCAGTGCTAGAGGGGACAGGGGCGAGACCCAGTACTTC
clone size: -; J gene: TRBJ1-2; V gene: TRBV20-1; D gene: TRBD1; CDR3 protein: CSASANRDRGHF; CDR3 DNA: TGCAGTGCTAGTGCTAACCGGGACAGGGGACACTTC
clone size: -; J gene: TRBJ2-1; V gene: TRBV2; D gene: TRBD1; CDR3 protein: CASSEGTGVFF; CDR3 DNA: TGTGCCAGCAGTGAAGGGACAGGGGTGTTCTTC